These 3 T cell receptor beta chains were all obtained from the same sample, sequenced in a study of T cell responses to AZD1222 COVID-19 vaccine. Generated by immunoSEQ multiplex PCR, the TCRdb table keeps only in-frame clones and is missing some. The repertoire includes 100,000 to 150,000 clones, around nine tenths of them detected once, and 1% to 1.5% sits in the top ten. Sequenced here: peripheral blood, sampled on day 0 of AZD1222 vaccination. These receptors were obtained from an adult in good health.

The CDR3 DNA sequence: TGCAGCGTTCATGACAGATCGAACACCGGGGAGCTGTTTTTT. Translating it yields CSVHDRSNTGELFF. V is TRBV29-1 and J is TRBJ2-2; D might be TRBD1 (5 bases). V gave up 5 bases and J gave up 0 bases, with 10 bases separating them. The CDR3 totals 14 residues. Germline V gene lookup returns CDR1 SQVTM and CDR2 ANQGSEA.

The chain carries TRBV6-2 or TRBV6-3 and TRBJ1-5; the D is unclear. The CDR3 runs to 12 residues. Germline V gene sequence: CDR1 MNHEY, CDR2 SVGEGT. Trimming removed 4 bases from V and 4 bases from J, with 5 bases in between. CDR3 coding DNA: TGTGCCAGCAGTTTTCTTAATCAGCCCCAGCATTTT. This encodes CASSFLNQPQHF.

The V gene is TRBV25-1, the J gene TRBJ1-2, with D tentatively TRBD1 (5 bases). The CDR3 loop spans 13 amino acids. Looked up from germline, CDR1 is MGHDK and CDR2 is SYGVNS. Trimming shortened V by 6 bases and J by 6 bases, and 14 bases separated the two germline ends. CDR3 DNA: TGTGCCAGCAGGAGAGGGGAAGTTAATGGCTACACCTTC. Translation gives CASRRGEVNGYTF.